The sequence of this T cell receptor (beta chain) was determined in a study of cytomegalovirus exposure and HLA in healthy donors. The PCR used 60 Vbeta and 13 Jbeta primers. Clones were read by immunoSEQ multiplex PCR, and TCRdb kept only the in-frame ones, dropping some. The table includes fewer than 200,000 clones, roughly 85% detected once. This clone was recorded once. Trimming removed 3 bases at V and 1 base at J, with 9 bases between. The CDR3 is 15 amino acids. From germline, CDR1 is SGHTA and CDR2 FQGNSA. The chain uses TRBV7-2 and TRBJ2-2, with D unresolved. The material sequenced was PBMCs. This clonotype was sampled from a man in his forties in good health and CMV-seronegative. The CDR3 DNA sequence: TGTGCCAGCAGCTTTTCGCTAGGGAACACCGGGGAGCTGTTTTTT. Its protein product is CASSFSLGNTGELFF.